Listed below are T cell receptor beta chains from one sample, sequenced in a study of T-cell reconstitution after alpha-beta-depleted transplantation in children. TCRdb analysed the PCR reads with MiXCR anew, one entry per CDR3 protein. The table lists hundreds of thousands of distinct CDR3 sequences, around a sixth of them singletons. Source: PBMCs from the stem cell graft donor, taken from the stem cell graft. These receptors originate from a human donor who donated a stem cell graft to a child with acute myeloid leukemia. CDR3s include the opening cysteine and the closing phenylalanine or tryptophan. D genes are given only for firm matches. Rows give clone size only sometimes, using once, few, many, or a class for an expanded clone.

NA,TRBV7-9,TRBJ1-1,NA,CASSLPGQWNTEAFF,TGTGCCAGCAGCTTACCCGGACAGTGGAACACTGAAGCTTTCTTT
many,TRBV12-3/TRBV12-4,TRBJ1-2,TRBD1,CASSFGRGLGYTF,TGTGCCAGCAGTTTCGGAAGGGGGCTGGGCTACACCTTC
many,TRBV27,TRBJ2-1,TRBD1,CARSRGPNNEQFF,TGTGCCAGATCAAGGGGGCCCAACAATGAGCAGTTCTTC
many,TRBV20-1,TRBJ1-5,NA,CSARDYKRSNQPQHF,TGCAGTGCTAGAGATTACAAACGGAGCAATCAGCCCCAGCATTTT
many,TRBV20-1,TRBJ1-2,NA,CSAYSTGANYGYTF,TGCAGTGCTTATTCGACTGGCGCTAACTATGGCTACACCTTC
many,TRBV13,TRBJ1-6,NA,CASSFPGSPLHF,TGTGCCAGCAGCTTCCCGGGCTCACCCCTCCACTTT
many,TRBV20-1,TRBJ1-2,TRBD1,CSATGTGRINYGYTF,TGCAGTGCTACGGGGACAGGGCGGATCAACTATGGCTACACCTTC
many,TRBV6-1,TRBJ1-1,NA,CASILPHREAFF,TGTGCCAGCATCCTGCCGCACCGGGAAGCTTTCTTT
few,TRBV7-9,TRBJ2-7,NA,CASSFETIYEQYF,TGTGCCAGCAGCTTCGAAACCATATACGAGCAGTACTTC
many,TRBV5-1,TRBJ2-6,NA,CASSPQTGANVLTF,TGCGCCAGCAGCCCTCAGACTGGGGCCAACGTCCTGACTTTC
few,TRBV5-6,TRBJ1-2,NA,CASSSTGYNYGYTF,TGTGCCAGCAGCTCAACAGGGTACAACTATGGCTACACCTTC
many,TRBV29-1,TRBJ2-3,TRBD1,CSVEGTGEDTQYF,TGCAGCGTTGAGGGGACAGGGGAAGATACGCAGTATTTT
NA,TRBV24-1,TRBJ2-2,NA,CATSDLYITGELFF,TGTGCCACCAGTGATTTGTATATCACCGGGGAGCTGTTTTTT
few,TRBV7-9,TRBJ2-3,NA,CASTTPRADTQYF,TGTGCCAGCACCACTCCAAGGGCAGATACGCAGTATTTT
many,TRBV15,TRBJ2-3,NA,CATSGEVGSTDTQYF,TGTGCCACCAGCGGAGAGGTGGGGTCGACAGATACGCAGTATTTT
many,TRBV12-3/TRBV12-4,TRBJ2-1,TRBD1,CASSFRDSSYNEQFF,TGTGCCAGCAGTTTTCGGGACAGTTCCTACAATGAGCAGTTCTTC
many,TRBV5-6,TRBJ1-2,TRBD1,CASSLEQGARGYTF,TGTGCCAGCAGCTTGGAACAGGGGGCACGTGGCTACACCTTC
many,TRBV10-3,TRBJ1-6,NA,CAISDRENSPLHF,TGTGCCATCAGTGACAGGGAGAATTCACCCCTCCACTTT
NA,TRBV7-9,TRBJ1-6,TRBD1,CASSAGQGNSPLHF,TGTGCCAGCAGCGCGGGACAGGGGAATTCACCCCTCCACTTT
few,TRBV3-1,TRBJ2-1,TRBD2,CASSQIAGSSSYNEQFF,TGTGCCAGCAGCCAAATAGCGGGGTCGAGCTCCTACAATGAGCAGTTCTTC
NA,TRBV12-3/TRBV12-4,TRBJ1-5,TRBD1,CASSPNSQGARQPQHF,TGTGCCAGCAGTCCAAATTCACAGGGGGCCCGTCAGCCCCAGCATTTT
NA,TRBV6-1,TRBJ2-3,NA,CASSARVSTDTQYF,TGTGCCAGCAGTGCGAGGGTCAGCACAGATACGCAGTATTTT
NA,TRBV4-1,TRBJ1-5,TRBD1,CASSQGGTVGDQPQHF,TGCGCCAGCAGCCAAGGGGGGACAGTGGGGGATCAGCCCCAGCATTTT